This T cell receptor beta chain was found in a study of CD8+ T cells in alopecia areata. The germline V gene encodes CDR1 FNHDT and CDR2 SITEND (reference sequence). CDR3 length equals 13 residues. Extraction of RNA preceded its reverse transcription into cDNA, which served as the sequencing template. Clones were read by immunoSEQ multiplex PCR, and TCRdb kept only the in-frame ones, dropping some. The sample holds about 270,000 clones, and no clone turns up only once. Separation of pooled cutaneous lymph node cells was by sorting with CD4, CD8alpha, NKG2D, NKG2ACE and other markers. Comments on this clone: Mouse gene names and germline throughout. The missing CDR3 end, 4 residues past where the read stops, is filled in from the germline J gene.

This sequence originates from a C3H/HeJ mouse with alopecia areata. This strain's MHC haplotype is H2-k. Sequences were obtained from CD4+ T cells sorted from a lymph node. The chain uses TRBV19 and TRBJ1-2; 10 nucleotides align to TRBD1. The covered CDR3 bases are TGTGCCAGCAGTGGGGACAGGGGAGGC. Its translation: CASSGDRGG. The full CDR3 is CASSGDRGGDYTF.